The present entry profiles one TCR beta chain with its context. Its antigen remains unknown. Amplification of TCR beta CDR3 regions was performed using RNA transcripts as template. The TCR CDR3 was amplified in a first-round RT-PCR using the HTBI primer set. TCRdb re-analysed the multiplex PCR reads in MiXCR, keeping a single row per CDR3 protein. This table holds 550,000 to 600,000 distinct CDR3 sequences, under 60% found once. This record belongs to a study of T cells in Graves' hyperthyroidism and ophthalmopathy. Broader study findings: Stable hyperthyroidism and ophthalmopathy were separated using 13 V-J signatures. Also found in blood were most expanded thyroid clonotypes above 0.001.

From germline, CDR1 is SEHNR and CDR2 FQNEAQ (reference sequence). J gave up 8 bases and V 4 bases, and 9 bases lay outside the gene matches. The CDR3 sequence is 14 residues long. The sequence came from an adult woman with Graves' disease, either hyperthyroidism or ophthalmopathy (not recorded which). The sequenced sample consisted of peripheral blood or thyroid tissue (not recorded which). The chain is built from TRBV7-9 and TRBJ2-5; 8 nucleotides agree with TRBD1. As DNA, the CDR3 is TGTGCCAGCAGCTCCCACGGACAGGGAGATACCCAGTACTTC. This encodes CASSSHGQGDTQYF.